This T cell receptor (beta chain) was captured in a study of regulatory T cells in long-lasting Graves disease. The CDR3 sequence is 16 residues long. V was cut by 4 bases and J by 0 bases, with 13 bases left in between. Per germline, CDR1 KGHDR and CDR2 SFDVKD. The sample's time point: newly diagnosed GD, antithyroid drugs for less than 3 months. PBMCs were the source of the RNA used for TCR sequencing. A peripheral blood sample, 8 to 10 milliliters in volume, was drawn into EDTA tubes. Investigators prepared the TCR beta libraries by applying iRepertoire HTBI primers and Arm-PCR of CDR3 regions. TCRdb reanalysed the multiplex PCR reads using MiXCR and keeps one entry per CDR3 protein. The table records fewer than 650,000 distinct CDR3 sequences, approximately 15% of them present only once. These same data were also listed under a study on T cells in Graves' hyperthyroidism and ophthalmopathy.

This sequence joins TRBV24-1 and TRBJ2-3, with D hard to call. The sequences come from peripheral blood mononuclear cells (PBMCs), collected at new diagnosis, from a patient treated with antithyroid drugs. This clonotype was obtained from a woman aged 25 to 39 with Graves disease. The CDR3 DNA is TGTGCCACCAGTGAGGCTGTAATCCCGAGCACAGATACGCAGTATTTT. This codes for CATSEAVIPSTDTQYF.